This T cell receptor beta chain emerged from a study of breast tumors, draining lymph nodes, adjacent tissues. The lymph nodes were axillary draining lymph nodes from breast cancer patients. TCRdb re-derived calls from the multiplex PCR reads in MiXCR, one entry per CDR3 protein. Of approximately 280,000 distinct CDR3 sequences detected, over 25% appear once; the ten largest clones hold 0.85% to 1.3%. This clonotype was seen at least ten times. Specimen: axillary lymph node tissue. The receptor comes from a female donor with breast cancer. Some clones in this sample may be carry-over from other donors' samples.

CDR3 region: CSAREVRLAGCNEQFF. CDR3 DNA sequence: TGCAGTGCTAGAGAGGTACGGCTAGCGGGTTGCAATGAGCAGTTCTTC. The chain joins TRBV20-1 to TRBJ2-1; 8 bases align to TRBD2. After removal of 0 bases from V and 6 bases from J, the junction contained 10 bases not matched to a gene. The CDR3 is 16 residues long. Germline V gene data show CDR1 as DFQATT and CDR2 as SNEGSKA (reference sequence).